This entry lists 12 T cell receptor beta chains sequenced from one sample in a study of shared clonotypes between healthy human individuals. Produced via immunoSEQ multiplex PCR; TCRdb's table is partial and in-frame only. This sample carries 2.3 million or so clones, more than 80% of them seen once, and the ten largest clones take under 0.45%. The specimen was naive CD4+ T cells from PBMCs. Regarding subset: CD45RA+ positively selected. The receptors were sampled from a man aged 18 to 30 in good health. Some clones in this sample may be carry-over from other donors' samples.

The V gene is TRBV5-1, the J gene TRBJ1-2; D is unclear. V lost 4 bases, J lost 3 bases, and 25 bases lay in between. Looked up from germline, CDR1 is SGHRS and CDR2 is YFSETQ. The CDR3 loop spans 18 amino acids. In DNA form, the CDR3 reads TGCGCCAGCAGCCCGAGCCCTTCCCCCGTGGTGGGTGACTATGGCTACACCTTC. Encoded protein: CASSPSPSPVVGDYGYTF. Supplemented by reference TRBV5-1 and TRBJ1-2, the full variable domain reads KAGVTQTPRYLIKTRGQQVTLSCSPISGHRSVSWYQQTPGQGLQFLFEYFSETQRNKGNFPGRFSGRQFSNSRSEMNVSTLELGDSALYLCASSPSPSPVVGDYGYTFGSGTRLTVV.

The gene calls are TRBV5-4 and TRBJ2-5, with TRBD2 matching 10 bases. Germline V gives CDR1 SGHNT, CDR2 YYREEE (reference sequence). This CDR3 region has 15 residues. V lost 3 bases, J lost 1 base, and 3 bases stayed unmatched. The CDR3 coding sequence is TGTGCCAGCAGCTCCGGGACTAGCGCCCAAGAGACCCAGTACTTC. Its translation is CASSSGTSAQETQYF. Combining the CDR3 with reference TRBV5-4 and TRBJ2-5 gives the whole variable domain ETGVTQSPTHLIKTRGQQVTLRCSSQSGHNTVSWYQQALGQGPQFIFQYYREEENGRGNFPPRFSGLQFPNYSSELNVNALELDDSALYLCASSSGTSAQETQYFGPGTRLLVL.

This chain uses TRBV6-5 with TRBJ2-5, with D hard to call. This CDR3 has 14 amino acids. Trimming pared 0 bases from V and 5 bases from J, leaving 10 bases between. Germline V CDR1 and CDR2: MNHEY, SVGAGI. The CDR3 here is CASSYSYLGETQYF. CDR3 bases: TGTGCCAGCAGTTACTCGTACTTAGGGGAGACCCAGTACTTC.

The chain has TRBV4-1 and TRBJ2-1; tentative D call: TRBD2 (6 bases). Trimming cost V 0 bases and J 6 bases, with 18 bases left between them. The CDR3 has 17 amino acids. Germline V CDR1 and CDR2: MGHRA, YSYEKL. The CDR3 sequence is CASSQESGRATSNEQFF. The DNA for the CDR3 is TGCGCCAGCAGCCAAGAATCAGGAAGGGCGACTAGCAATGAGCAGTTCTTC.

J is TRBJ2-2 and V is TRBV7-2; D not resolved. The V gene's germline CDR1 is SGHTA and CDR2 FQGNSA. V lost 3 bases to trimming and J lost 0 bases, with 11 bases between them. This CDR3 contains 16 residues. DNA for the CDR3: TGTGCCAGCAGCTTTCAGGCAGGATCGAACACCGGGGAGCTGTTTTTT. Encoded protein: CASSFQAGSNTGELFF. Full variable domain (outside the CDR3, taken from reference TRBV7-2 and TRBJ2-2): GAGVSQSPSNKVTEKGKDVELRCDPISGHTALYWYRQSLGQGLEFLIYFQGNSAPDKSGLPSDRFSAERTGGSVSTLTIQRTQQEDSAVYLCASSFQAGSNTGELFFGEGSRLTVL.

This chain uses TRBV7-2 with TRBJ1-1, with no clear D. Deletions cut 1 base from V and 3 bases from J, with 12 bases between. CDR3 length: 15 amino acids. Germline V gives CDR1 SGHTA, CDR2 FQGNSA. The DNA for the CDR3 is TGTGCCAGCAGCTTAGTGGCAGCAGCGCACACTGAAGCTTTCTTT. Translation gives CASSLVAAAHTEAFF.

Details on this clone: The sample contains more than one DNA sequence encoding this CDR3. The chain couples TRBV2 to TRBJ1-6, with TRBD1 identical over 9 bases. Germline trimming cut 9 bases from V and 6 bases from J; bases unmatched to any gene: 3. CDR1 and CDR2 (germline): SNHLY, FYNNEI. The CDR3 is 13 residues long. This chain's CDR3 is CASTGQGNSPLHF. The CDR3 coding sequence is TGTGCCAGTACGGGACAGGGTAATTCACCCCTCCACTTT.

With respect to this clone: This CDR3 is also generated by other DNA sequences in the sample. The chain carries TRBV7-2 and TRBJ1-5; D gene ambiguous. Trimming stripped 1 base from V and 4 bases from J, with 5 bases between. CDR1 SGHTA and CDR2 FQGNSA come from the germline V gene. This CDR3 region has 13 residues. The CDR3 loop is CASSLDTNQPQHF. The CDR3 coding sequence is TGTGCCAGCAGCTTAGATACAAATCAGCCCCAGCATTTT.

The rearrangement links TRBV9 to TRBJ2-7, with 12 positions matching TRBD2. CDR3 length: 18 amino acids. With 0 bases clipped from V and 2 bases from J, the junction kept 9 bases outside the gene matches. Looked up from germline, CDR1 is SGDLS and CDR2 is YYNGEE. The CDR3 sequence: CASSVGLTSGRIPYEQYF. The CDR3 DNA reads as TGTGCCAGCAGCGTAGGGTTGACTAGCGGGAGAATACCCTACGAGCAGTACTTC.

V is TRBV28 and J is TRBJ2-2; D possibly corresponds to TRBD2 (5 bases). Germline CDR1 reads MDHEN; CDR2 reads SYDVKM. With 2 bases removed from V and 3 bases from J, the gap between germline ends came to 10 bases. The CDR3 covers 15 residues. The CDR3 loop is CASSLIGRDTGELFF. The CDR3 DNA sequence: TGTGCCAGCAGTTTAATAGGGAGAGACACCGGGGAGCTGTTTTTT.

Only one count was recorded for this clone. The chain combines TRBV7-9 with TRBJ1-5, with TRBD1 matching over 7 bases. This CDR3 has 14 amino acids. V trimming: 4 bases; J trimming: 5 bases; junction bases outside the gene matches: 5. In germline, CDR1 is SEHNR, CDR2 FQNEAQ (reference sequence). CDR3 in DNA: TGTGCCAGCAGCTCCTCGGGGACAGATCAGCCCCAGCATTTT. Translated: CASSSSGTDQPQHF.

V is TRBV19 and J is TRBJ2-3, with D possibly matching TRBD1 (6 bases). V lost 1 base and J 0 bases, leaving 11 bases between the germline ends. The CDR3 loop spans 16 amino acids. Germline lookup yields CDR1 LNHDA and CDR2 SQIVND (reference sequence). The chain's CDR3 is CASSIGTGPSTDTQYF. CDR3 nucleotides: TGTGCCAGTAGTATAGGTACAGGGCCTAGCACAGATACGCAGTATTTT.